The rows below give T cell receptor beta chains drawn from one sample of a study of beta chain features in type 1 diabetes. The table came from immunoSEQ multiplex PCR; TCRdb's copy has only in-frame clones and leaves some out. The data contain about 340,000 clones, roughly 12% of them singletons. The sequenced sample consisted of naive CD4+ T cells from blood. Receptors were obtained from a woman aged 18 to 35 with type 1 diabetes. The CDR3 runs from the conserved cysteine through the conserved F or W. The D gene is left open where the match is weak. Clone size is not always given. Where it is, it says once, few, many or a class for expanded clones.

v_gene: TRBV5-1; len: 14; abundance: few; j_gene: TRBJ1-4; d_gene: -; CDR3aa: CASSLTGSNEKLFF; CDR3nt: TGCGCCAGCAGCTTAACAGGGTCTAATGAAAAACTGTTTTTT
v_gene: TRBV30; len: 16; abundance: -; j_gene: TRBJ1-2; d_gene: -; CDR3aa: CAWRGQGSLIYYGYTF; CDR3nt: TGTGCCTGGAGAGGTCAGGGTTCCCTGATTTACTATGGCTACACCTTC
v_gene: TRBV2; len: 15; abundance: -; j_gene: TRBJ1-1; d_gene: TRBD1; CDR3aa: CASSEEGQGGTEAFF; CDR3nt: TGTGCCAGCAGTGAAGAGGGGCAGGGGGGCACTGAAGCTTTCTTT
v_gene: TRBV5-4; len: 13; abundance: few; j_gene: TRBJ1-1; d_gene: -; CDR3aa: CASSQGLDTEAFF; CDR3nt: TGTGCCAGCAGTCAGGGTTTGGACACTGAAGCTTTCTTT
v_gene: TRBV6-5; len: 12; abundance: -; j_gene: TRBJ1-1; d_gene: -; CDR3aa: CASSYRGSEAFF; CDR3nt: TGTGCCAGCAGTTACAGGGGGTCTGAAGCTTTCTTT
v_gene: TRBV9; len: 17; abundance: few; j_gene: TRBJ2-2; d_gene: -; CDR3aa: CASSVEGLARNTGELFF; CDR3nt: TGTGCCAGCAGCGTAGAAGGTCTAGCGAGGAACACCGGGGAGCTGTTTTTT
v_gene: TRBV27; len: 14; abundance: few; j_gene: TRBJ2-7; d_gene: TRBD1; CDR3aa: CASSLEQGAREQYF; CDR3nt: TGTGCCAGCAGTTTAGAACAGGGGGCGCGGGAGCAGTACTTC
v_gene: TRBV7-2; len: 14; abundance: few; j_gene: TRBJ2-3; d_gene: -; CDR3aa: CASSLGTSGDTQYF; CDR3nt: TGTGCCAGCAGCTTAGGGACCTCGGGGGATACGCAGTATTTT
v_gene: TRBV30; len: 13; abundance: few; j_gene: TRBJ1-4; d_gene: -; CDR3aa: CACLRRGRGKLFF; CDR3nt: TGTGCCTGTCTCCGGCGCGGGCGGGGGAAACTGTTTTTT
v_gene: TRBV7-9; len: 16; abundance: few; j_gene: TRBJ1-5; d_gene: TRBD1; CDR3aa: CASSSGQWVQNQPQHF; CDR3nt: TGTGCCAGCAGCTCGGGACAGTGGGTACAGAATCAGCCCCAGCATTTT
v_gene: TRBV4-1; len: 15; abundance: few; j_gene: TRBJ2-1; d_gene: TRBD1; CDR3aa: CASSQTDRGRREQFF; CDR3nt: TGCGCCAGCAGCCAGACGGACAGGGGCCGTCGTGAGCAGTTCTTC
v_gene: TRBV7-9; len: 12; abundance: few; j_gene: TRBJ2-7; d_gene: TRBD1; CDR3aa: CASSWTGDEQYF; CDR3nt: TGTGCCAGCAGCTGGACAGGGGACGAGCAGTACTTC
v_gene: TRBV18; len: 15; abundance: -; j_gene: TRBJ1-2; d_gene: TRBD1; CDR3aa: CASSPRQGALYGYTF; CDR3nt: TGTGCCAGCTCACCACGTCAGGGGGCCCTATATGGCTACACCTTC
v_gene: TRBV19; len: 13; abundance: -; j_gene: TRBJ2-7; d_gene: TRBD1; CDR3aa: CASSDRGLYEQYF; CDR3nt: TGTGCCAGTTCTGACAGGGGGCTCTACGAGCAGTACTTC
v_gene: TRBV13; len: 12; abundance: -; j_gene: TRBJ2-1; d_gene: -; CDR3aa: CASSFDGQSRFF; CDR3nt: TGTGCCAGCAGCTTTGATGGACAATCTCGGTTCTTC
v_gene: TRBV5-4; len: 17; abundance: -; j_gene: TRBJ1-2; d_gene: TRBD1; CDR3aa: CASSRMDRGLLNYGYTF; CDR3nt: TGTGCCAGCAGCCGGATGGACAGGGGGCTCTTGAACTATGGCTACACCTTC
v_gene: TRBV5-1; len: 18; abundance: few; j_gene: TRBJ2-6; d_gene: TRBD1; CDR3aa: CASSIDRGYSSGANVLTF; CDR3nt: TGCGCCAGCAGCATAGACAGGGGATACTCCTCTGGGGCCAACGTCCTGACTTTC
v_gene: TRBV10-3; len: 13; abundance: -; j_gene: TRBJ2-3; d_gene: -; CDR3aa: CAISGGGDHTQYF; CDR3nt: TGTGCCATCTCGGGCGGAGGCGACCATACGCAGTATTTT
v_gene: TRBV28; len: 13; abundance: -; j_gene: TRBJ2-7; d_gene: -; CDR3aa: CASSLSDSYEQYF; CDR3nt: TGTGCCAGCAGTTTATCCGACAGCTACGAGCAGTACTTC